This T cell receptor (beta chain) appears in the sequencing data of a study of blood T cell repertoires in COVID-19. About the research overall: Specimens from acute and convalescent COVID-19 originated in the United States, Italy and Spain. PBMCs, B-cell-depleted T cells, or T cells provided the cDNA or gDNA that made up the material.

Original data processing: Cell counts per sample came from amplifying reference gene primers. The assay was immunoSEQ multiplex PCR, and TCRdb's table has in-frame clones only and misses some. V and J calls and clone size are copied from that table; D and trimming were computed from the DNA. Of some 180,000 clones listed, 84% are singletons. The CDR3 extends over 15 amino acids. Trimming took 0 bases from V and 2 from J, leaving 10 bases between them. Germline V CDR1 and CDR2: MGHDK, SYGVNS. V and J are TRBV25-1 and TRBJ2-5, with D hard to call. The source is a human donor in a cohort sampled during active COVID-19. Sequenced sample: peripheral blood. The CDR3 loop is CASSEYLAVQETQYF. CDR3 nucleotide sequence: TGTGCCAGCAGTGAATATCTGGCAGTTCAAGAGACCCAGTACTTC.